Below are 20 T cell receptor beta chains sequenced from a single sample in a study of graft-versus-host responses after intestinal transplantation. These receptors lack a known antigen. TCRdb's table, derived via immunoSEQ multiplex PCR, lists solely in-frame clones and lacks some. The data contain approximately 130,000 clones, approximately 90% of them singletons. The source material was unstimulated CD4+ T cells sorted from spleen or lymph node cells, sampled before intestinal transplant. Receptor source: a human donor who received an intestinal transplant.

CDR3 sequence: CASSPGTASTGELFF. CDR3 coding DNA: TGTGCCAGCTCACCCGGGACAGCCTCCACCGGGGAGCTGTTTTTT. The rearrangement links TRBV18 to TRBJ2-2, with 7 bases aligning to TRBD1. Germline V gene sequence: CDR1 KGHSH, CDR2 LQKENI. CDR3 length: 15 residues. V shed 3 bases and J 4 bases; nucleotides not matched to a gene: 5. Complete variable domain (other parts from reference TRBV18 and TRBJ2-2): NAGVMQNPRHLVRRRGQEARLRCSPMKGHSHVYWYRQLPEEGLKFMVYLQKENIIDESGMPKERFSAEFPKEGPSILRIQQVVRGDSAAYFCASSPGTASTGELFFGEGSRLTVL.

J is TRBJ1-3 and V is TRBV6-6, with TRBD1 as a possible D gene (5 bases). CDR1 MNHNY and CDR2 SVGAGI come from the germline V gene (reference sequence). CDR3 length: 15 residues. Trimming removed 5 bases at V and 4 bases at J, with 15 bases between. The CDR3: CASSHGTAAGNTIYF. DNA of the CDR3: TGTGCCAGCAGTCACGGGACGGCAGCGGGAAACACCATATATTTT.

The V and J genes are TRBV30 and TRBJ2-5; 9 bases match TRBD2. This CDR3 has 14 residues. With V trimmed by 5 bases and J by 1 base, 5 bases remained unmatched. From germline, CDR1 is GTSNPN and CDR2 SVGIG (reference sequence). CDR3 sequence: CAWGGGGSQETQYF. The CDR3 bases are TGTGCCTGGGGCGGGGGGGGTTCCCAAGAGACCCAGTACTTC.

DNA of the CDR3: TGTGCCAGCAGTGAATTTGGACTAACGACTGAGACCCAGTACTTC. This gives the protein CASSEFGLTTETQYF. The chain couples TRBV6-1 to TRBJ2-5, with D perhaps TRBD2 (6 bases). This CDR3 region has 15 residues. V was trimmed by 2 bases and J by 5 bases, leaving 15 bases between them. Germline V gene data show CDR1 as MNHNS and CDR2 as SASEGT.

The chain combines TRBV11-1 with TRBJ1-4; D not certain. Germline V lookup: CDR1 SGHAT, CDR2 FQDESV (reference sequence). CDR3 length equals 12 residues. Trimming removed 8 bases from V and 2 bases from J, with 6 bases in between. This CDR3 reads CASRRTNEKLFF. CDR3 DNA: TGTGCCAGCCGGAGGACTAATGAAAAACTGTTTTTT.

The V and J genes are TRBV6-1 and TRBJ2-1; D may be TRBD1 or TRBD2 (5 bases each). The V end was cut by 4 bases, the J end by 3 bases, with 16 bases between. This CDR3 is built from 16 residues. Germline V gene data show CDR1 as MNHNS and CDR2 as SASEGT. The CDR3 loop is CASSGTGTTNYNEQFF. The CDR3 DNA is TGTGCCAGCAGTGGAACGGGGACCACTAACTACAATGAGCAGTTCTTC.

The chain links TRBV9 to TRBJ2-7, with D possibly matching TRBD1 (6 bases). The CDR3 length is 13 residues. V was shortened by 4 bases and J by 4 bases, with 12 bases between the two germline ends. Germline CDR1 and CDR2: SGDLS and YYNGEE. CDR3 DNA: TGTGCCAGCAGCCCCGGACAGTTTTACGAGCAGTACTTC. Translation gives CASSPGQFYEQYF. Looking up the rest from reference TRBV9 and TRBJ2-7 gives the full variable domain: DSGVTQTPKHLITATGQRVTLRCSPRSGDLSVYWYQQSLDQGLQFLIQYYNGEERAKGNILERFSAQQFPDLHSELNLSSLELGDSALYFCASSPGQFYEQYFGPGTRLTVT.

This chain links TRBV5-4 with TRBJ1-2; TRBD1 is a possible D gene (6 bases). The CDR3 totals 15 residues. Germline V gene data show CDR1 as SGHNT and CDR2 as YYREEE (reference sequence). Trimming removed 0 bases at V and 3 bases at J, with 12 bases between. The CDR3, as DNA: TGTGCCAGCAGCTTGGCCCCACAGGGCTACTATGGCTACACCTTC. Translated: CASSLAPQGYYGYTF. Looking up the rest from reference TRBV5-4 and TRBJ1-2 gives the full variable domain: ETGVTQSPTHLIKTRGQQVTLRCSSQSGHNTVSWYQQALGQGPQFIFQYYREEENGRGNFPPRFSGLQFPNYSSELNVNALELDDSALYLCASSLAPQGYYGYTFGSGTRLTVV.

V gene TRBV18 combines with J gene TRBJ2-1; 10 positions agree with TRBD2. Trimming took 1 base from V and 4 from J; bases not matched to a gene: 4. This CDR3 has 16 amino acids. Germline-derived CDR1 and CDR2 are KGHSH and LQKENI. Here the CDR3 reads CASSPQLAGSYNEQFF. The DNA for the CDR3 is TGTGCCAGCTCACCACAACTAGCGGGGAGTTACAATGAGCAGTTCTTC.

The rearrangement uses TRBV2 and TRBJ2-1; D may be TRBD2 (6 bases). With 8 bases removed from V and 0 bases from J, the gap between germline ends came to 11 bases. Germline CDR1 SNHLY, CDR2 FYNNEI. This CDR3 has 14 amino acids. In nucleotides, the CDR3 is TGTGCCAGCCGAGGCGGGGCCTCCTACAATGAGCAGTTCTTC. This translates into CASRGGASYNEQFF.

The chain links TRBV6-1 to TRBJ2-1, with 12 bases that match TRBD2. This CDR3 has 15 amino acids. Germline-derived CDR1 and CDR2 are MNHNS and SASEGT. The V segment lost 6 bases and the J segment 9 bases; nucleotides outside the gene matches: 9. The CDR3 region is CASRDASGGVGEQFF. The CDR3 nucleotides are TGTGCCAGCAGGGACGCTAGCGGGGGGGTAGGTGAGCAGTTCTTC.

This chain links TRBV5-1 with TRBJ2-3, with D perhaps matching TRBD2 (6 bases). V was pared by 0 bases and J by 0 bases, with 11 bases between. The CDR3 consists of 16 residues. In germline, CDR1 is SGHRS, CDR2 YFSETQ. CDR3 DNA sequence: TGCGCCAGCAGCTTGGCCCTTAGCGGCAGCACAGATACGCAGTATTTT. Translating it yields CASSLALSGSTDTQYF.

The chain links TRBV11-3 to TRBJ2-5, with TRBD2 matching over 14 bases. Looked up from germline, CDR1 is SGHNT and CDR2 is YENEEA. The CDR3 is 17 amino acids. V gave up 1 base and J gave up 2 bases; unmatched junction bases: 3. The CDR3 spells CASSLGGLAGAQETQYF. The CDR3 coding sequence is TGTGCCAGCAGCTTAGGGGGACTAGCGGGGGCGCAAGAGACCCAGTACTTC.

In this sample, this clone turned up a few times. The chain uses TRBV7-9 and TRBJ1-3, with 8 bases fitting TRBD1. CDR1 is SEHNR, CDR2 FQNEAQ, per germline (reference sequence). The CDR3 runs 17 residues. The J segment lost 4 bases and the V segment lost 3 bases, leaving 11 bases of the junction unmatched. The CDR3 DNA follows: TGTGCCAGCAGCTTCCGGACAGGGAGAAAGTCGGGAAACACCATATATTTT. Amino acids: CASSFRTGRKSGNTIYF.

This clone was recorded a few times. The chain joins TRBV14 to TRBJ1-2, with a possible D match to TRBD1 (6 bases). CDR3 length equals 14 residues. The germline V gene has CDR1 SGHDN and CDR2 FVKESK. V was clipped by 0 bases and J by 7 bases, with 12 bases between them. This chain's CDR3 is CASSQDLGGGGYTF. For the CDR3, the DNA is TGTGCCAGCAGCCAAGATCTGGGGGGCGGTGGCTACACCTTC.

The chain is built from TRBV19 and TRBJ1-6; D is uncertain. There are 14 residues in the CDR3. Trimming stripped 7 bases from V and 0 bases from J, with 7 bases between. Germline CDR1 is LNHDA and CDR2 is SQIVND (reference sequence). This chain's CDR3 is CASTGSSYNSPLHF. In DNA, the CDR3 is TGTGCCAGTACAGGAAGCTCCTATAATTCACCCCTCCACTTT.

V and J are TRBV29-1 and TRBJ1-5, with 7 bases fitting TRBD1. Germline V gives CDR1 SQVTM, CDR2 ANQGSEA. The CDR3 length is 13 residues. V gave up 6 bases and J gave up 1 base; unmatched junction bases: 3. CDR3 sequence reads: CSVGTASNQPQHF. The DNA of the CDR3 is TGCAGCGTAGGGACAGCAAGCAATCAGCCCCAGCATTTT.

This sequence joins TRBV5-1 and TRBJ2-2; 7 nucleotides align to TRBD1. V shed 1 base, J shed 0 bases, and the junction held 6 bases outside the gene matches. The length of the CDR3 is 17 residues. Germline lookup yields CDR1 SGHRS and CDR2 YFSETQ. In DNA form, the CDR3 reads TGCGCCAGCAGCTTGTTCCCCCAGGGGGCGAACACCGGGGAGCTGTTTTTT. As protein: CASSLFPQGANTGELFF.

Written as DNA, the CDR3 is TGTGCCAGCAGTCGGACAGGGGTCAATCAGCCCCAGCATTTT. This sequence encodes CASSRTGVNQPQHF. The chain employs TRBV27 and TRBJ1-5, with 9 nucleotides matching TRBD1. This CDR3 region has 14 residues. The germline gives CDR1 MNHEY, CDR2 SMNVEV (reference sequence). Unmatched junction bases numbered 2, after V lost 5 bases and J lost 3 bases.

The V gene is TRBV6-7, the J gene TRBJ2-5, with D possibly called TRBD1 or TRBD2 (5 bases each). TRBV6-7 is annotated as an ORF whose role is uncertain. This CDR3 comprises 15 residues. Trimming took 6 bases from V and 2 from J, leaving 16 bases between them. CDR3 in DNA: TGTGCCAGCAGATCCGGGACGGAGCTACAAGAGACCCAGTACTTC. Translated, it gives CASRSGTELQETQYF.